The subject of this entry is one T cell receptor (beta chain). Original methodology: Reference gene primer amplification in the assay estimated nucleated cell counts. Sequenced by immunoSEQ multiplex PCR; TCRdb stores in-frame clones only, minus some. The V and J calls and the clone size are those of that table, but D and trimming were determined from the DNA. The sample lists fewer than 300,000 clones, approximately 90% occurring once. These data come from a study of blood T cell repertoires in COVID-19. At the level of the study: Samples of COVID-19 (acute and convalescent) were obtained from the United States, Italy and Spain. T cells, B-cell-depleted T cells, or PBMCs provided the cDNA or gDNA that served as material.

Individuals drawn from some 25 US areas were roughly 18 to 95 years old. CDR1 is SGHTA, CDR2 FQGTGA, per germline. This CDR3 region has 13 residues. The V end was cut by 5 bases, the J end by 3 bases, with 8 bases between. The sample was PBMCs or T cells enriched from blood (not recorded which). The V gene is TRBV7-3, the J gene TRBJ1-5; a possible D gene is TRBD1 (6 bases). The TCR sequence derives from a woman aged 40 to 50 with acute COVID-19. CDR3 DNA sequence: TGTGCCAGCAGCCCAGGGGCCAATCAGCCCCAGCATTTT. Its translation is CASSPGANQPQHF.